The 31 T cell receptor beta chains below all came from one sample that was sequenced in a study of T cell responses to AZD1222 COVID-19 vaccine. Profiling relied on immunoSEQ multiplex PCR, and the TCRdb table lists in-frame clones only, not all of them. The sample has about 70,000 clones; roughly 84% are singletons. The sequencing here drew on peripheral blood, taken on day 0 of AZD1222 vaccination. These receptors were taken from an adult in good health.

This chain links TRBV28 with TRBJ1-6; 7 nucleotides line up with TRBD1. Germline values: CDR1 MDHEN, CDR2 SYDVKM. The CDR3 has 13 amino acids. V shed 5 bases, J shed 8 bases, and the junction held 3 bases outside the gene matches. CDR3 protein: CASSRQGDSPLHF. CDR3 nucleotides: TGTGCCAGCAGTCGCCAGGGGGATTCACCCCTCCACTTT.

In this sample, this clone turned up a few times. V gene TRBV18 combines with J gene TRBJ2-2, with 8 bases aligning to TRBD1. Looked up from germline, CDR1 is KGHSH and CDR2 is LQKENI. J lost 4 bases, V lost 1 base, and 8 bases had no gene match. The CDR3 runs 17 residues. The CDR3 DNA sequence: TGTGCCAGCTCACCACGTCCAGGGGGCCTGGGCACCGGGGAGCTGTTTTTT. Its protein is CASSPRPGGLGTGELFF. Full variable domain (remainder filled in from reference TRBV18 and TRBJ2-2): NAGVMQNPRHLVRRRGQEARLRCSPMKGHSHVYWYRQLPEEGLKFMVYLQKENIIDESGMPKERFSAEFPKEGPSILRIQQVVRGDSAAYFCASSPRPGGLGTGELFFGEGSRLTVL.

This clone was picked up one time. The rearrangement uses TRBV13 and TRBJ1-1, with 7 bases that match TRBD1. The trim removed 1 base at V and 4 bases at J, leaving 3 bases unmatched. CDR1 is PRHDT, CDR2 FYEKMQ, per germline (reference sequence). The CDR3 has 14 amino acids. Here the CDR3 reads CASSLAGGGTEAFF. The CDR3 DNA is TGTGCCAGCAGCTTAGCAGGGGGAGGCACTGAAGCTTTCTTT.

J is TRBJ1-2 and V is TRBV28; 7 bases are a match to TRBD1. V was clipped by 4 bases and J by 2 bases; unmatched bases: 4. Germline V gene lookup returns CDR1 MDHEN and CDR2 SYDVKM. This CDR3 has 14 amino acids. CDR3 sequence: CASSYSTGNYGYTF. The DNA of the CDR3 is TGTGCCAGCAGTTACTCGACAGGGAACTATGGCTACACCTTC.

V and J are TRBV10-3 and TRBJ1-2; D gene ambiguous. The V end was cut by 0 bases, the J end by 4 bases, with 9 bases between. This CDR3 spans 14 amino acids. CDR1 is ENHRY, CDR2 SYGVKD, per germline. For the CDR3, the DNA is TGTGCCATCAGTGAGTCGTGGGAGGCCTATGGCTACACCTTC. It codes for CAISESWEAYGYTF.

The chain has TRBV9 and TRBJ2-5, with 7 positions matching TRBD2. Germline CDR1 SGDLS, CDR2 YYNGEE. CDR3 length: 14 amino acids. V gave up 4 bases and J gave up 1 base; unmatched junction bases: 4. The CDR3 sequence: CASSSGGSQETQYF. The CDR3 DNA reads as TGTGCCAGCAGCTCCGGGGGGAGCCAAGAGACCCAGTACTTC.

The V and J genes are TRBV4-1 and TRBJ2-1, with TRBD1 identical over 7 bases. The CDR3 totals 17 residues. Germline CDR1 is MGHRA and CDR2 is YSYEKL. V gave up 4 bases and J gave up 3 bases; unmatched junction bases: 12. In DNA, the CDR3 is TGCGCCAGCAGCCGCGCAGTTCTGGACAGGAGCTACAATGAGCAGTTCTTC. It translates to CASSRAVLDRSYNEQFF.

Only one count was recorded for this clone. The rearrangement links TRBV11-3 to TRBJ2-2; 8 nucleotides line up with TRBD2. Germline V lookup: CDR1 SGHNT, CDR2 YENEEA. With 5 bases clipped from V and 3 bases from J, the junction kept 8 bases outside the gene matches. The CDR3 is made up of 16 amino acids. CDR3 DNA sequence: TGTGCCAGCAGCCGTAGCCGGGGGGGATACACCGGGGAGCTGTTTTTT. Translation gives CASSRSRGGYTGELFF. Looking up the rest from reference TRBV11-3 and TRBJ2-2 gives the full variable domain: EAGVVQSPRYKIIEKKQPVAFWCNPISGHNTLYWYLQNLGQGPELLIRYENEEAVDDSQLPKDRFSAERLKGVDSTLKIQPAELGDSAVYLCASSRSRGGYTGELFFGEGSRLTVL.

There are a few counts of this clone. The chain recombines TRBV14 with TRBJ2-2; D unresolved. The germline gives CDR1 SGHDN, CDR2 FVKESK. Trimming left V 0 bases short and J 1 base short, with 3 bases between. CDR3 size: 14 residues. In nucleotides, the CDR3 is TGTGCCAGCAGCCAAGATTGGAACACCGGGGAGCTGTTTTTT. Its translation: CASSQDWNTGELFF.

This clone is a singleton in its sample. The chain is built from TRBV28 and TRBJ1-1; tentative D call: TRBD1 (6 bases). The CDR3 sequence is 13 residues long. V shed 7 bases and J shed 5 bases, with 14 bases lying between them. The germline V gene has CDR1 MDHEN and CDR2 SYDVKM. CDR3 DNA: TGTGCCAGCACACAGGGATGGGTGACTGAAGCTTTCTTT. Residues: CASTQGWVTEAFF.

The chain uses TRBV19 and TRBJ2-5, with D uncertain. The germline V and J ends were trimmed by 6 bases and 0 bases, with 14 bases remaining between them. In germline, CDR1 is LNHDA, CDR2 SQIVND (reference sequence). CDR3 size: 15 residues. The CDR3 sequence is CASRSLRLNQETQYF. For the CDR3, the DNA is TGTGCCAGTAGGTCCCTCAGGTTGAACCAAGAGACCCAGTACTTC.

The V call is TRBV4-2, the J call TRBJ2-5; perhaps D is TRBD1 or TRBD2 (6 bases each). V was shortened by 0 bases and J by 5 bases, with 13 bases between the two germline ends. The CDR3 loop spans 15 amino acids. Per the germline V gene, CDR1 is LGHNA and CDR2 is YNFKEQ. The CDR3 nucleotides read TGTGCCAGCAGCCAAGATCTCGGGGGCGCGGAGACCCAGTACTTC. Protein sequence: CASSQDLGGAETQYF.

DNA for the CDR3: TGCGCCAGCAGCCACCGACCGGGGACAGGCGACGGCCGAACCACTGAAGCTTTCTTT. It yields the protein CASSHRPGTGDGRTTEAFF. The chain employs TRBV4-1 and TRBJ1-1; 8 bases match TRBD1. The V gene end was trimmed by 3 bases and the J gene end by 4 bases; junction bases not matched to a gene: 19. In germline, CDR1 is MGHRA, CDR2 YSYEKL. This CDR3 has 19 residues.

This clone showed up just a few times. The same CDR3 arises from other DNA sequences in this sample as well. The CDR3 DNA reads TGTGCCAGCAGCTTAGAGAGGGGGAGGGGTTCACCCCTCCACTTT. Its translation: CASSLERGRGSPLHF. This sequence joins TRBV7-2 and TRBJ1-6, with D perhaps TRBD1 (6 bases). CDR1 SGHTA and CDR2 FQGNSA come from the germline V gene. This CDR3 is built from 15 residues. V was cut by 1 base and J by 9 bases, with 13 bases left in between.

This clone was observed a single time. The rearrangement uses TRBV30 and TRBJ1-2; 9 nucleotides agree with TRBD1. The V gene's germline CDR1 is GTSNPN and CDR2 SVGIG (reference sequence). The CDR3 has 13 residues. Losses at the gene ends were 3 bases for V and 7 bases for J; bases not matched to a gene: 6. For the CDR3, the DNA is TGTGCCTGGAGCGCCGGGACAGGGCTTGGCTACACCTTC. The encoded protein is CAWSAGTGLGYTF.

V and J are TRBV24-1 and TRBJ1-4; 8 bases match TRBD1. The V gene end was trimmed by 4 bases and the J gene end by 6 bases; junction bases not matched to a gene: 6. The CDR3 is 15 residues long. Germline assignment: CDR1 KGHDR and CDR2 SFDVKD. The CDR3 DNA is TGTGCCACCAGTGACCCCGGACAGGGTGATGAAAAACTGTTTTTT. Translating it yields CATSDPGQGDEKLFF.

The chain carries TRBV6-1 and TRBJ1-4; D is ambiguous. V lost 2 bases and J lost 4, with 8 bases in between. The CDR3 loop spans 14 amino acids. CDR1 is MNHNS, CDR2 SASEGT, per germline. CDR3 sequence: CASSETVGNEKLFF. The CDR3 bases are TGTGCCAGCAGTGAAACCGTGGGTAATGAAAAACTGTTTTTT.

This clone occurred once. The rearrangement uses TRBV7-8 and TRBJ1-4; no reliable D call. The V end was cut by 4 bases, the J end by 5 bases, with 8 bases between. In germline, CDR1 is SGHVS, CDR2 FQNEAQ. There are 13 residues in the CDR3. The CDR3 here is CASSSPANEKLFF. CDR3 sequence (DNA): TGTGCCAGCAGCTCCCCCGCGAATGAAAAACTGTTTTTT.

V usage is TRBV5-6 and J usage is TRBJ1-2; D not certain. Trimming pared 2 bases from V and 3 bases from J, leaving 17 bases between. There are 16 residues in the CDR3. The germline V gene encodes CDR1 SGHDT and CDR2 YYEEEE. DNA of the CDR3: TGTGCCAGCAGCTTCTTTTCAGGCTTGGTTGACTATGGCTACACCTTC. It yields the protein CASSFFSGLVDYGYTF.

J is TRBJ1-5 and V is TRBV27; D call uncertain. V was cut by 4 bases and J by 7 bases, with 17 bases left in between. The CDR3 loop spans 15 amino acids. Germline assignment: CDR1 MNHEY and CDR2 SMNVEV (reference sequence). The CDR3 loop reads CASSSQALGEQPQHF. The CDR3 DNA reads TGTGCCAGCAGTTCGCAGGCTCTGGGAGAACAGCCCCAGCATTTT.

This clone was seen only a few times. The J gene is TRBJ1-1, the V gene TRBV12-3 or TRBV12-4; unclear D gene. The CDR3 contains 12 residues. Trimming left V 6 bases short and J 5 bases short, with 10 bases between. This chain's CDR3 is CASRFQPTEAFF. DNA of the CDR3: TGTGCCAGCAGATTCCAGCCGACTGAAGCTTTCTTT.

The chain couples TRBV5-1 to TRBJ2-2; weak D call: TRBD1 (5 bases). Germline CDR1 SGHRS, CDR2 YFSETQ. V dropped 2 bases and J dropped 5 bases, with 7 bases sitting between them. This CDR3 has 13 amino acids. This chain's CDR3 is CASSLQETGELFF. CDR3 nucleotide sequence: TGCGCCAGCAGCTTACAGGAGACCGGGGAGCTGTTTTTT.

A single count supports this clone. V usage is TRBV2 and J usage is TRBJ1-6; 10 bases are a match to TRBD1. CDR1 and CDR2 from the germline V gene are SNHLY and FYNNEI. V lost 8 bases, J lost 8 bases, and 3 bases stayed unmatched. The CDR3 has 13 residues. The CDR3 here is CASVDRGDSPLHF. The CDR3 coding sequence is TGTGCCAGCGTGGACAGGGGGGATTCACCCCTCCACTTT. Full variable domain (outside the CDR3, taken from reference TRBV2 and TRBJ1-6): EPEVTQTPSHQVTQMGQEVILRCVPISNHLYFYWYRQILGQKVEFLVSFYNNEISEKSEIFDDQFSVERPDGSNFTLKIRSTKLEDSAMYFCASVDRGDSPLHFGNGTRLTVT.

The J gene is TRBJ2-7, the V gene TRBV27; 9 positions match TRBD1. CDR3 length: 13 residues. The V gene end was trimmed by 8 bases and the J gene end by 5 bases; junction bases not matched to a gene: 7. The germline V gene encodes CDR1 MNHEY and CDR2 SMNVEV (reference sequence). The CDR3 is CASRTGATNEQYF. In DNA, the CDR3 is TGTGCCAGCCGGACAGGGGCGACGAACGAGCAGTACTTC.

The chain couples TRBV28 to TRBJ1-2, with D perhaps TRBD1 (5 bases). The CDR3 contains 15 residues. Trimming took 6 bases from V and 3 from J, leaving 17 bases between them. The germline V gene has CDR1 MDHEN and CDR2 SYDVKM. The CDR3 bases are TGTGCCAGCAGCTCGGGACCCTTAACGCACTATGGCTACACCTTC. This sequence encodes CASSSGPLTHYGYTF.

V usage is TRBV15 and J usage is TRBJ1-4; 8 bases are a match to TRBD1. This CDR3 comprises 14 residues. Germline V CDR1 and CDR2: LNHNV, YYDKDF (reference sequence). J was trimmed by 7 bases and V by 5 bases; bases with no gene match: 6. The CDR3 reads CATSRTRGPEKLFF. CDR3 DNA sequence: TGTGCCACCAGCCGCACCAGGGGGCCTGAAAAACTGTTTTTT.

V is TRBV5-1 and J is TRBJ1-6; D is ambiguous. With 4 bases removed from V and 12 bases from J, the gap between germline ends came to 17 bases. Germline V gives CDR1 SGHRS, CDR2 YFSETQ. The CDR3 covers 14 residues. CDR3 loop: CASSHEAMGLPLHF. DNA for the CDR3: TGCGCCAGCAGCCACGAGGCCATGGGTTTACCCCTCCACTTT.

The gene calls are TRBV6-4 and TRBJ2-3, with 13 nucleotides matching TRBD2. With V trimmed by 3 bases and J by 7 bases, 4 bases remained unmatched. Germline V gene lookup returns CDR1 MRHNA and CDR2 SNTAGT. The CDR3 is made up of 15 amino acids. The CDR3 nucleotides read TGTGCCAGCAGTGAAACTAGCGGGGGGGGCAATACGCAGTATTTT. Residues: CASSETSGGGNTQYF.

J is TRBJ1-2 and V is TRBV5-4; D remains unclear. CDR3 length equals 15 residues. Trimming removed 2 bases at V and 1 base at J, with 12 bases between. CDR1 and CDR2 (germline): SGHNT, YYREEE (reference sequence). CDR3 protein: CASSLYSAVNYGYTF. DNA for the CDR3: TGTGCCAGCAGCTTATACTCGGCGGTTAACTATGGCTACACCTTC.

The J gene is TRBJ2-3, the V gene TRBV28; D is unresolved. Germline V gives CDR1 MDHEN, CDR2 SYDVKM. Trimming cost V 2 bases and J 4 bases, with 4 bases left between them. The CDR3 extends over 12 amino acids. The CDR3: CASSLDSDTQYF. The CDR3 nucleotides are TGTGCCAGCAGTTTAGATTCAGATACGCAGTATTTT.

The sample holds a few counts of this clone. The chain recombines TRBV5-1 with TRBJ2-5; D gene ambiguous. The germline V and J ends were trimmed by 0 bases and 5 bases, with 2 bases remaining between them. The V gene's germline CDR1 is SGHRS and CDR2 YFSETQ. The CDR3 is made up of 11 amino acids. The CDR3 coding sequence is TGCGCCAGCAGCTTGGCTGAGACCCAGTACTTC. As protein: CASSLAETQYF.